Included here is one T cell receptor (beta chain) sequence, with context. CDR3 length: 15 residues. With V trimmed by 1 base and J by 2 bases, 4 bases remained unmatched. Germline CDR1 and CDR2: SGHTA and FQGNSA. The sample is drawn from a study of blood T cell repertoires in COVID-19. Study as a whole: The origin of the acute and convalescent COVID-19 samples was the United States, Italy and Spain. T cells, B-cell-depleted T cells, or PBMCs supplied cDNA or gDNA.

Authors' data handling: Using reference gene primer amplification, nucleated cell counts were estimated. The assay was immunoSEQ multiplex PCR, and TCRdb's table has in-frame clones only and misses some. V and J calls and clone size are copied from that table; D and trimming were computed from the DNA. The table includes about 75,000 clones, around 72% detected once. The V and J genes are TRBV7-2 and TRBJ2-7; 8 bases are a match to TRBD2. Material for sequencing was peripheral blood. This clonotype was obtained from a human donor with acute or convalescent COVID-19. The donor label of this sample is uncertain. CDR3 sequence (DNA): TGTGCCAGCAGCTTAGTACTAGCGGTGACCTACGAGCAGTACTTC. It yields the protein CASSLVLAVTYEQYF.